This entry lists 29 T cell receptor beta chains sequenced from one sample in a study of T cell changes during pregnancy in multiple sclerosis. Assay used: immunoSEQ multiplex PCR; TCRdb lists only in-frame clones, some missing. The sample lists roughly 100,000 clones, 92% occurring once. The sequencing here drew on peripheral blood, taken after pregnancy. All receptors come from a female donor with multiple sclerosis, enrolled in a pregnancy study.

V usage is TRBV28 and J usage is TRBJ2-2; 8 bases align to TRBD2. Per the germline V gene, CDR1 is MDHEN and CDR2 is SYDVKM. The J segment lost 4 bases and the V segment lost 5 bases, leaving 9 bases of the junction unmatched. The CDR3 consists of 16 residues. The CDR3 region is CASSPHTSGATGELFF. For the CDR3, the DNA is TGTGCCAGCAGTCCTCATACTAGCGGAGCCACCGGGGAGCTGTTTTTT.

This chain joins TRBV6-1 and TRBJ1-5; D remains unclear. Germline V gene data show CDR1 as MNHNS and CDR2 as SASEGT. The CDR3 is 13 residues long. Trimming took off 8 bases at V and 2 bases at J, with 10 bases between the two ends. The CDR3 bases are TGTGCCAGCGAAAGCGGCCGCAATCAGCCCCAGCATTTT. This translates into CASESGRNQPQHF.

This clone was seen once. The gene calls are TRBV19 and TRBJ2-5; 11 bases agree with TRBD1. Germline V gives CDR1 LNHDA, CDR2 SQIVND (reference sequence). The V and J ends lost 9 bases and 5 bases, in that order; junction bases with no gene match: 11. This CDR3 contains 15 residues. The CDR3, as DNA: TGTGCCAGCGCTCCTCGGACAGGGGGCTACGAGACCCAGTACTTC. This sequence encodes CASAPRTGGYETQYF. The entire variable domain, with the rest obtained from reference TRBV19 and TRBJ2-5, is as follows: DGGITQSPKYLFRKEGQNVTLSCEQNLNHDAMYWYRQDPGQGLRLIYYSQIVNDFQKGDIAEGYSVSREKKESFPLTVTSAQKNPTAFYLCASAPRTGGYETQYFGPGTRLLVL.

The chain recombines TRBV7-9 with TRBJ1-2; D is unclear. The CDR3 is 13 amino acids. Trimming left V 1 base short and J 4 bases short, with 7 bases between. Germline CDR1 and CDR2: SEHNR and FQNEAQ (reference sequence). CDR3 protein: CASSLDSTYGYTF. CDR3 coding DNA: TGTGCCAGCAGCTTAGACAGCACCTATGGCTACACCTTC.

The chain couples TRBV30 to TRBJ2-7; possibly TRBD1 for D (6 bases). CDR3 length equals 15 residues. V was clipped by 4 bases and J by 3 bases, with 19 bases between them. Germline V gene data show CDR1 as GTSNPN and CDR2 as SVGIG (reference sequence). The CDR3 DNA is TGTGCCTGGAACACGGGACAACTCCCGGGCTACGAGCAGTACTTC. Amino acid sequence: CAWNTGQLPGYEQYF.

This chain uses TRBV27 with TRBJ2-7; 8 bases line up with TRBD2. The CDR3 is 14 amino acids. Germline V CDR1 and CDR2: MNHEY, SMNVEV (reference sequence). With 9 bases clipped from V and 5 bases from J, the junction kept 12 bases outside the gene matches. CDR3 amino acids: CASRGSGSGNEQYF. The CDR3 DNA is TGTGCCAGTAGGGGAAGCGGGAGTGGCAACGAGCAGTACTTC.

The chain employs TRBV6-5 and TRBJ2-1, with unresolved D. Germline CDR1 reads MNHEY; CDR2 reads SVGAGI. V was trimmed by 1 base and J by 2 bases, leaving 12 bases between them. The CDR3 is made up of 16 amino acids. The DNA of the CDR3 is TGTGCCAGCAGTTACTTGAATCGTAGCCCCTACAATGAGCAGTTCTTC. Protein: CASSYLNRSPYNEQFF.

The chain combines TRBV27 with TRBJ2-7, with TRBD1 identical over 10 bases. Germline-derived CDR1 and CDR2 are MNHEY and SMNVEV (reference sequence). V lost 6 bases, J lost 2 bases, and 7 bases stayed unmatched. CDR3 length: 15 amino acids. Here the CDR3 DNA reads TGTGCCAGCAGACGCGAGGGACAGGGGACCTACGAGCAGTACTTC. Encoded protein: CASRREGQGTYEQYF.

The V and J genes are TRBV9 and TRBJ1-2; D gene uncertain. The CDR3 contains 16 residues. V was clipped by 3 bases and J by 7 bases, with 22 bases between them. CDR1 is SGDLS, CDR2 YYNGEE, per germline. CDR3 sequence: CASSARPARERLGYTF. The CDR3 nucleotides are TGTGCCAGCAGCGCCCGCCCGGCACGGGAGAGACTTGGCTACACCTTC.

The gene calls are TRBV29-1 and TRBJ1-3; 9 nucleotides align to TRBD1. Germline trimming cut 3 bases from V and 9 bases from J; bases unmatched to any gene: 6. Germline-derived CDR1 and CDR2 are SQVTM and ANQGSEA. The CDR3 loop spans 13 amino acids. CDR3 DNA: TGCAGCGTTGAGGAGACAGGGGGTGCCACCATATATTTT. Translating gives CSVEETGGATIYF.

The rearrangement uses TRBV6-6 and TRBJ2-2; 11 bases fit TRBD1. CDR1 is MNHNY and CDR2 is SVGAGI in the germline V gene (reference sequence). The CDR3 has 15 residues. V shed 5 bases and J 4 bases; nucleotides not matched to a gene: 3. The CDR3 coding sequence is TGTGCCAGCAGTCCCGGGACAGGGGGCACCGGGGAGCTGTTTTTT. Translating it yields CASSPGTGGTGELFF.

The chain carries TRBV5-1 and TRBJ1-1; no firm D call. The V and J ends lost 4 bases and 0 bases respectively, with 13 bases between them. The CDR3 is 15 amino acids. Germline CDR1 SGHRS, CDR2 YFSETQ. The CDR3 bases are TGCGCCAGCAGCCCGGGTGGCGGATTGAACACTGAAGCTTTCTTT. Amino acid sequence: CASSPGGGLNTEAFF. Filled out from reference TRBV5-1 and TRBJ1-1, the complete variable domain reads KAGVTQTPRYLIKTRGQQVTLSCSPISGHRSVSWYQQTPGQGLQFLFEYFSETQRNKGNFPGRFSGRQFSNSRSEMNVSTLELGDSALYLCASSPGGGLNTEAFFGQGTRLTVV.

The V call is TRBV19, the J call TRBJ1-1, with D possibly matching TRBD1 (5 bases). V lost 6 bases to trimming and J lost 10 bases, with 24 bases between them. Germline CDR1 LNHDA, CDR2 SQIVND (reference sequence). The CDR3 contains 15 residues. As DNA, the CDR3 is TGTGCCAGTAGGGGTCCGCCGACAGAGCCGAAAGGAGCTTTCTTT. Its protein product is CASRGPPTEPKGAFF.

The chain combines TRBV5-6 with TRBJ1-6, with 7 bases that match TRBD1. CDR3 length equals 17 residues. Per germline, CDR1 SGHDT and CDR2 YYEEEE. V lost 3 bases, J lost 0 bases, and 6 bases stayed unmatched. The DNA for the CDR3 is TGTGCCAGCAGCTCCGGGACAGCCGGCTCCTATAATTCACCCCTCCACTTT. It is translated as CASSSGTAGSYNSPLHF.

V is TRBV6-5 and J is TRBJ2-1; 11 bases are shared with TRBD1. CDR1 is MNHEY and CDR2 is SVGAGI in the germline V gene. J was trimmed by 8 bases and V by 0 bases; bases with no gene match: 6. This CDR3 has 16 residues. This CDR3 reads CASSYSRTGGSHEQFF. In nucleotides, the CDR3 is TGTGCCAGCAGTTACTCGAGGACAGGGGGCTCGCATGAGCAGTTCTTC.

This chain connects TRBV5-1 to TRBJ2-1; TRBD2 agrees at 11 bases. Germline CDR1 SGHRS, CDR2 YFSETQ. Trimming cost V 1 base and J 8 bases; bases outside gene matches: 8. The CDR3 spans 16 residues. The CDR3: CASSLLAGGLGDEQFF. The CDR3 bases are TGCGCCAGCAGCTTGCTAGCGGGAGGCCTCGGGGATGAGCAGTTCTTC.

This chain links TRBV25-1 with TRBJ2-3, with TRBD1 as a possible D gene (5 bases). Trimming pared 0 bases from V and 6 bases from J, leaving 10 bases between. This CDR3 spans 14 amino acids. The V gene's germline CDR1 is MGHDK and CDR2 SYGVNS. The CDR3, as DNA: TGTGCCAGCAGTGAATACAGTTCAGGGGATACGCAGTATTTT. It codes for CASSEYSSGDTQYF. Complete variable domain (other parts from reference TRBV25-1 and TRBJ2-3): EADIYQTPRYLVIGTGKKITLECSQTMGHDKMYWYQQDPGMELHLIHYSYGVNSTEKGDLSSESTVSRIRTEHFPLTLESARPSHTSQYLCASSEYSSGDTQYFGPGTRLTVL.

The CDR3 loop reads CASSLSRSGLGYTF. Written as DNA, the CDR3 is TGTGCCAGCAGCCTTTCTCGGTCAGGGCTTGGCTACACCTTC. The rearrangement links TRBV25-1 to TRBJ1-2; tentatively, D is TRBD1 (5 bases). V lost 6 bases and J 7 bases, leaving 18 bases between the germline ends. Germline values: CDR1 MGHDK, CDR2 SYGVNS. The CDR3 extends over 14 amino acids.

This sequence joins TRBV6-1 and TRBJ1-1, with D maybe TRBD1 (6 bases). The CDR3 length is 16 residues. Trimming left V 0 bases short and J 4 bases short, with 15 bases between. Germline CDR1 and CDR2: MNHNS and SASEGT. CDR3 nucleotide sequence: TGTGCCAGCAGTGAAGCGGGCAGGGGCATTTCCACTGAAGCTTTCTTT. This codes for CASSEAGRGISTEAFF.

The rearrangement joins TRBV30 to TRBJ1-5, with 9 bases aligning to TRBD1. The V gene's germline CDR1 is GTSNPN and CDR2 SVGIG (reference sequence). V lost 5 bases and J lost 5; bases outside the gene matches: 7. CDR3 length: 14 amino acids. The CDR3 nucleotides are TGTGCCTGGGCCCGACAGGGGGGCTATCAGCCCCAGCATTTT. Translation gives CAWARQGGYQPQHF.

The V call is TRBV10-3, the J call TRBJ1-1; tentatively, D is TRBD1 (6 bases). This CDR3 comprises 14 residues. CDR1 is ENHRY, CDR2 SYGVKD, per germline. V was cut by 10 bases and J by 2 bases, with 17 bases left in between. In DNA, the CDR3 is TGTGCCACCCTAGCCCTACAGGGAAACACTGAAGCTTTCTTT. It translates to CATLALQGNTEAFF.

The chain employs TRBV4-1 and TRBJ2-7; D gene ambiguous. Germline lookup yields CDR1 MGHRA and CDR2 YSYEKL. V gave up 0 bases and J gave up 2 bases, with 11 bases separating them. CDR3 length: 15 residues. The CDR3 nucleotides read TGCGCCAGCAGCCAAGATCCAGGAAGAGCCTACGAGCAGTACTTC. The encoded protein is CASSQDPGRAYEQYF.

In nucleotides, the CDR3 is TGTGCCAGCAGAGCTCCCGGGACAGCTATTGAAGCTTTCTTT. The encoded protein is CASRAPGTAIEAFF. The rearrangement joins TRBV27 to TRBJ1-1, with TRBD1 matching over 7 bases. The V gene end was trimmed by 6 bases and the J gene end by 7 bases; junction bases not matched to a gene: 11. Per the germline V gene, CDR1 is MNHEY and CDR2 is SMNVEV (reference sequence). The CDR3 has 14 residues.

CDR3 residues: CASSLRGQDNSPLHF. The CDR3 DNA reads as TGTGCCAGCAGCTTAAGGGGACAGGATAATTCACCCCTCCACTTT. This sequence joins TRBV11-2 and TRBJ1-6; 8 bases map to TRBD1. Per germline, CDR1 SGHAT and CDR2 FQNNGV. Trimming took 2 bases from V and 5 from J; bases not matched to a gene: 2. The CDR3 has 15 amino acids.

CDR3 bases: TGTGCCAGCTCACCCCAGACAGGCTCCTATGGCTACACCTTC. Protein: CASSPQTGSYGYTF. The chain combines TRBV18 with TRBJ1-2; TRBD1 is a possible D gene (6 bases). The CDR3 covers 14 residues. Per the germline V gene, CDR1 is KGHSH and CDR2 is LQKENI. V was clipped by 3 bases and J by 4 bases, with 12 bases between them. Complete variable domain (other parts from reference TRBV18 and TRBJ1-2): NAGVMQNPRHLVRRRGQEARLRCSPMKGHSHVYWYRQLPEEGLKFMVYLQKENIIDESGMPKERFSAEFPKEGPSILRIQQVVRGDSAAYFCASSPQTGSYGYTFGSGTRLTVV.

V and J are TRBV27 and TRBJ2-7; tentative D call: TRBD1 (5 bases). Looked up from germline, CDR1 is MNHEY and CDR2 is SMNVEV (reference sequence). The CDR3 has 13 amino acids. V lost 2 bases to trimming and J lost 1 base, with 6 bases between them. CDR3: CASSLDRSYEQYF. CDR3 DNA: TGTGCCAGCAGTTTAGACAGATCCTACGAGCAGTACTTC.

The chain recombines TRBV6-1 with TRBJ2-2; D perhaps matches TRBD2 (6 bases). This CDR3 has 15 amino acids. Deletions cut 2 bases from V and 4 bases from J, with 11 bases between. Germline V CDR1 and CDR2: MNHNS, SASEGT. The CDR3 sequence is CASSERDGSTGELFF. The CDR3 DNA follows: TGTGCCAGCAGTGAAAGGGACGGGAGCACCGGGGAGCTGTTTTTT.

The chain couples TRBV30 to TRBJ2-1; 10 bases are shared with TRBD2. This CDR3 contains 17 residues. Germline V CDR1 and CDR2: GTSNPN, SVGIG (reference sequence). V lost 2 bases and J lost 4; bases outside the gene matches: 11. DNA of the CDR3: TGTGCCTGGAGTAAAAAAACCGGGACTAGCGTGTACAATGAGCAGTTCTTC. The encoded protein is CAWSKKTGTSVYNEQFF.

J is TRBJ1-5 and V is TRBV30; D possibly corresponds to TRBD1 (6 bases). Germline values: CDR1 GTSNPN, CDR2 SVGIG (reference sequence). This CDR3 comprises 13 residues. The V end was cut by 1 base, the J end by 4 bases, with 8 bases between. CDR3 bases: TGTGCCTGGAGTGCTCAGGGGAATCAGCCCCAGCATTTT. It yields the protein CAWSAQGNQPQHF.